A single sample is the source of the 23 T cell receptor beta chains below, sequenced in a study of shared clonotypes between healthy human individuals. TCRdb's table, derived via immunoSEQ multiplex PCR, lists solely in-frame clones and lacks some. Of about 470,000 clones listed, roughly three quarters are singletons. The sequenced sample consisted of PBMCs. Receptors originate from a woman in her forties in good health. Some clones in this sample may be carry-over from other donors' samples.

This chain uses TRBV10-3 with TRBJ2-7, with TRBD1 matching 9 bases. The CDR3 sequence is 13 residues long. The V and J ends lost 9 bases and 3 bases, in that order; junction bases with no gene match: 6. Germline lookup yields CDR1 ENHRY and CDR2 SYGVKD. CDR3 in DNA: TGTGCCATTGGGACGACAGGGGGCTACGAGCAGTACTTC. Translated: CAIGTTGGYEQYF.

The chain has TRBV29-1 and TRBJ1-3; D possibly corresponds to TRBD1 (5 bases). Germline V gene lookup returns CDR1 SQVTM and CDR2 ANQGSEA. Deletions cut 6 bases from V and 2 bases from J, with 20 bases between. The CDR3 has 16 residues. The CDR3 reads CSVSVGGRGTGNTIYF. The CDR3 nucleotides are TGCAGCGTGTCTGTCGGGGGACGGGGGACTGGAAACACCATATATTTT.

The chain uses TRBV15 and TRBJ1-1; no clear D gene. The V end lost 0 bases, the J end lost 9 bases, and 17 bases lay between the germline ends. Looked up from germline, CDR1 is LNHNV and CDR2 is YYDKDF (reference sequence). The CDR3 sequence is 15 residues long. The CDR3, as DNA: TGTGCCACCAGCAGAGAGCCTACGGACGGCCTTAAAGCTTTCTTT. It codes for CATSREPTDGLKAFF.

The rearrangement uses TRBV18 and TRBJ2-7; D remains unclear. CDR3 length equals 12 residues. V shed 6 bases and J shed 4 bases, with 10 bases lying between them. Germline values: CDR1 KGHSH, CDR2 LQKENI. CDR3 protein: CASSPGEYEQYF. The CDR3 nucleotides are TGTGCCAGCTCCCCTGGCGAGTACGAGCAGTACTTC.

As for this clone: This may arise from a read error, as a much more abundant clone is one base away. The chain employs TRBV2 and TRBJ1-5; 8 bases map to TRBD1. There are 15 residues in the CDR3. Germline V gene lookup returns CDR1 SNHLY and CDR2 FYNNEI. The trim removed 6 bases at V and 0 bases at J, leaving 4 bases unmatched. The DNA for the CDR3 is TGTGCCAGCAGCGGACAGGGATATAGCAATCAGCCCCAGCATTTT. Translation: CASSGQGYSNQPQHF. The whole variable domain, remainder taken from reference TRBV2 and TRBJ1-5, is EPEVTQTPSHQVTQMGQEVILRCVPISNHLYFYWYRQILGQKVEFLVSFYNNEISEKSEIFDDQFSVERPDGSNFTLKIRSTKLEDSAMYFCASSGQGYSNQPQHFGDGTRLSIL.

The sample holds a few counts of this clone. CDR3 amino acids: CASSPRDTNYEQYF. In nucleotides, the CDR3 is TGTGCCAGCAGCCCACGGGACACAAACTACGAGCAGTACTTC. The genes are TRBV7-2 and TRBJ2-5, with TRBD1 as a possible D gene (6 bases). The J call may be in error: the DNA end matches TRBJ2-7 better. The CDR3 spans 14 residues. Germline CDR1 reads SGHTA; CDR2 reads FQGNSA.

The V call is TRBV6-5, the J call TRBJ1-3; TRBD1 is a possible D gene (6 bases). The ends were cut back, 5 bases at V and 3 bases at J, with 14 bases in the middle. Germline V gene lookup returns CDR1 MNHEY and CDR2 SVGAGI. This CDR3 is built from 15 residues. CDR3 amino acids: CASSRGLDSGNTIYF. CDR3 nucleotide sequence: TGTGCCAGCAGTCGTGGACTGGACAGTGGAAACACCATATATTTT.

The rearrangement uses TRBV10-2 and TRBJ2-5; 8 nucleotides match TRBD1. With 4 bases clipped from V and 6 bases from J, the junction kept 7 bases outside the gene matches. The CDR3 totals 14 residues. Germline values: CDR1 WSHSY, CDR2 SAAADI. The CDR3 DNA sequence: TGCGCCAGCAGTGCAGGACAGGGTTCGAAGACCCAGTACTTC. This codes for CASSAGQGSKTQYF.

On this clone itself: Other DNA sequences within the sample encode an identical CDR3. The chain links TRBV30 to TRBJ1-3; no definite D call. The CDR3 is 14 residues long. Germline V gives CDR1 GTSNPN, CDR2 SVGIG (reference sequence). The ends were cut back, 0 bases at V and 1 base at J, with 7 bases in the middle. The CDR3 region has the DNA TGTGCCTGGAGTGTTGGCGATTCTGGAAACACCATATATTTT. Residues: CAWSVGDSGNTIYF.

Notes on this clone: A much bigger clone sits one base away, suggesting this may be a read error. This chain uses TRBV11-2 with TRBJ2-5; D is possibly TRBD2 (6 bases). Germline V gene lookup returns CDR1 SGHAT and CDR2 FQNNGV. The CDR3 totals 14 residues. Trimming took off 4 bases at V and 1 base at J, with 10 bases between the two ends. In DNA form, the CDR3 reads TGTGCCAGCAGCTCACTGGGGGGCCAAGAGACCCAGTACTTC. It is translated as CASSSLGGQETQYF.

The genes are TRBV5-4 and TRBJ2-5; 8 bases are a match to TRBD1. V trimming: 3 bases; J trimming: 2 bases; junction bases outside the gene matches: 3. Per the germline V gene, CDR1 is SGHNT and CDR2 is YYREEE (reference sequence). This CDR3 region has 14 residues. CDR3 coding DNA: TGTGCCAGCAGCTCTCAGGGGGCTCAAGAGACCCAGTACTTC. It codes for CASSSQGAQETQYF.

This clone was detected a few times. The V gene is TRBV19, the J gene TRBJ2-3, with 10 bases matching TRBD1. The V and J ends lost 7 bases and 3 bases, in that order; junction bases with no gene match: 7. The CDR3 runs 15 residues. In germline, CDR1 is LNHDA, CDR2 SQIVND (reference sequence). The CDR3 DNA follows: TGTGCCAGTAACCCCGGGGACAGGGGTACAGATACGCAGTATTTT. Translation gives CASNPGDRGTDTQYF.

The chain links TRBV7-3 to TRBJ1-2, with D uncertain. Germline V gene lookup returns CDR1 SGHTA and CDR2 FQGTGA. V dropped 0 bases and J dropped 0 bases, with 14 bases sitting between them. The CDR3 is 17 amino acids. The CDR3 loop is CASSLTGPAPANYGYTF. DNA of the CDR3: TGTGCCAGCAGCTTAACGGGCCCTGCTCCAGCTAACTATGGCTACACCTTC.

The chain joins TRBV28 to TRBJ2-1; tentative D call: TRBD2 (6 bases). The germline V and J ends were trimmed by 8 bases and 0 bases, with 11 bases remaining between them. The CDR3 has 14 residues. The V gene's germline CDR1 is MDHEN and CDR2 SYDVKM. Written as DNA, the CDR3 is TGTGCCAGCGGAGGGAGGAACTCCTACAATGAGCAGTTCTTC. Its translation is CASGGRNSYNEQFF. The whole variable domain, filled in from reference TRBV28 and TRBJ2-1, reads DVKVTQSSRYLVKRTGEKVFLECVQDMDHENMFWYRQDPGLGLRLIYFSYDVKMKEKGDIPEGYSVSREKKERFSLILESASTNQTSMYLCASGGRNSYNEQFFGPGTRLTVL.

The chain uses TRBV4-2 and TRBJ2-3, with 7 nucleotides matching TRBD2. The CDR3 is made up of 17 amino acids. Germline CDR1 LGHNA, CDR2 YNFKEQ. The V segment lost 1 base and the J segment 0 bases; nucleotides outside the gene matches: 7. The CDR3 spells CASSQGNLAVSTDTQYF. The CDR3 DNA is TGTGCCAGCAGCCAAGGAAATCTAGCGGTCAGCACAGATACGCAGTATTTT.

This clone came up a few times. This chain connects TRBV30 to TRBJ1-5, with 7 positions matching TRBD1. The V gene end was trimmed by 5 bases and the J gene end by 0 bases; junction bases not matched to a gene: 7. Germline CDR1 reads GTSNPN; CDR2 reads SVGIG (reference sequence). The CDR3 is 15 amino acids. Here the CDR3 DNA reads TGTGCCTGGGGGGACAGCGAGTATAGCAATCAGCCCCAGCATTTT. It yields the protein CAWGDSEYSNQPQHF.

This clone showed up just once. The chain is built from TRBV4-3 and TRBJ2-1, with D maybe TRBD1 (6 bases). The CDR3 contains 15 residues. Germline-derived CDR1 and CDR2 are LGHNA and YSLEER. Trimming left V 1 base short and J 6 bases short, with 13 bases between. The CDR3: CASSQAHRVFNEQFF. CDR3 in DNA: TGCGCCAGCAGCCAAGCCCACAGGGTCTTCAATGAGCAGTTCTTC.

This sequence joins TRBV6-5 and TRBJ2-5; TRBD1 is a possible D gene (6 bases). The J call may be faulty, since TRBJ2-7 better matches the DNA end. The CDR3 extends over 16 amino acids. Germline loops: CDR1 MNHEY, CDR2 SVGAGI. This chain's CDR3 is CASSYRTGPLRYEQYF. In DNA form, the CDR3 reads TGTGCCAGCAGTTACCGCACAGGGCCCCTCCGCTACGAGCAGTACTTC.

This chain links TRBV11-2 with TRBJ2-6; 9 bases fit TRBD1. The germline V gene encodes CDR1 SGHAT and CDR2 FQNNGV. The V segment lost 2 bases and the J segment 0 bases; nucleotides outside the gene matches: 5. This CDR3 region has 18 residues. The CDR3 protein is CASSLKGQGYSGANVLTF. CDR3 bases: TGTGCCAGCAGCTTAAAGGGACAGGGTTACTCTGGGGCCAACGTCCTGACTTTC.

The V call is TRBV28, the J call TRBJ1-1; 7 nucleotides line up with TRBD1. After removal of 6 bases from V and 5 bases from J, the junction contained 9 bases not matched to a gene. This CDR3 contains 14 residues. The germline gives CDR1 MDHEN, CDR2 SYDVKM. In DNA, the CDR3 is TGTGCCAGCAGCACTCCGGGACAGACGACTGAAGCTTTCTTT. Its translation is CASSTPGQTTEAFF.

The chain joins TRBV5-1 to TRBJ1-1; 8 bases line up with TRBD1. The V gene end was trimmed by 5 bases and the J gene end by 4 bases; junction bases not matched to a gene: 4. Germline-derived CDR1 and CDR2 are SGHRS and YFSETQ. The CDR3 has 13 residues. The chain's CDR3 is CASRFDRGTEAFF. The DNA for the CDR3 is TGCGCCAGCAGGTTCGACAGGGGCACTGAAGCTTTCTTT.

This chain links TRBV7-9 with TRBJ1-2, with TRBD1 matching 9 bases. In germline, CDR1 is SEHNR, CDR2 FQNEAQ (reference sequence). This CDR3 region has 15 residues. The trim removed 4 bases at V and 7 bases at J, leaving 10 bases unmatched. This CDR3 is CASSSEVGQGFGYTF. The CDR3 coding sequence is TGTGCCAGCAGCTCGGAGGTGGGACAGGGCTTTGGCTACACCTTC.

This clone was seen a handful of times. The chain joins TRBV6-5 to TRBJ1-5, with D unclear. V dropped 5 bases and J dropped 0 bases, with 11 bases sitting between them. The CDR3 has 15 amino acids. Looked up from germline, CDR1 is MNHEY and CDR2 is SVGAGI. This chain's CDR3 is CASSPTPYSNQPQHF. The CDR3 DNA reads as TGTGCCAGCAGTCCAACACCGTATAGCAATCAGCCCCAGCATTTT.